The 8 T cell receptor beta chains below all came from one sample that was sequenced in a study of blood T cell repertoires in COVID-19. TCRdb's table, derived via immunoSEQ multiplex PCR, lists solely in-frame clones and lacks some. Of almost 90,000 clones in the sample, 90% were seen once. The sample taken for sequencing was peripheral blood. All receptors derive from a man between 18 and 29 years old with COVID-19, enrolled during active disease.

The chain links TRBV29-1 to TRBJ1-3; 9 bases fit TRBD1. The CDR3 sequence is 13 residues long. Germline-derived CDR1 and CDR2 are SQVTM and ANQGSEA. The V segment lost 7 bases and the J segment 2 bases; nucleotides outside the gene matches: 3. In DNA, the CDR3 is TGCAGCGCCCGGGACAGGGCTGGAAACACCATATATTTT. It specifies CSARDRAGNTIYF.

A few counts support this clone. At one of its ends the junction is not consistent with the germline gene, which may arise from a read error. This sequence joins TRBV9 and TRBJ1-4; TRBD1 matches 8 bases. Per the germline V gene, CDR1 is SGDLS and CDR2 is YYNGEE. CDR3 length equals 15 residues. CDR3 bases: TGTGCCAGCAGCGCCGGGGACAGGATTAATGAAAAACTGCTTTTT. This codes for CASSAGDRINEKLLF.

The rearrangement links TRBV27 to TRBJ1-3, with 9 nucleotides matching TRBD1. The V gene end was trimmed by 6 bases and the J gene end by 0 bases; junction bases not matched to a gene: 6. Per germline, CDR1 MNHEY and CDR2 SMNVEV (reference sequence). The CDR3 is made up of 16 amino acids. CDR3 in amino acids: CASSAQGASSGNTIYF. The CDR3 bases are TGTGCCAGCAGCGCACAGGGGGCTAGCTCTGGAAACACCATATATTTT.

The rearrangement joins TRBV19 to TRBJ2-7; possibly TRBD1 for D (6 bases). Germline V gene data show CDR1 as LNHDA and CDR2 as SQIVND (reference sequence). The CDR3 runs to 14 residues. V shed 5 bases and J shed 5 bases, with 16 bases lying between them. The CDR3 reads CASSLWQGQDEQYF. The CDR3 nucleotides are TGTGCCAGTAGTCTTTGGCAGGGGCAGGACGAGCAGTACTTC.

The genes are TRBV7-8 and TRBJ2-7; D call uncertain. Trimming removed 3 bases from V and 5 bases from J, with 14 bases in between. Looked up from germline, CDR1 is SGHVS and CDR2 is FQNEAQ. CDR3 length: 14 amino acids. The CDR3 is CASSLGRITHEQYF. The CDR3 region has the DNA TGTGCCAGCAGCTTGGGCAGGATAACGCACGAGCAGTACTTC.

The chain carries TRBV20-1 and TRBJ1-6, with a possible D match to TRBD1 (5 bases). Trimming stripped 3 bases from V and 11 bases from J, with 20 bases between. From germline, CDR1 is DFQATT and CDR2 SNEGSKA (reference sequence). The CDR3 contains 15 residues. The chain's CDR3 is CSASRRGRSTAPLHF. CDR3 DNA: TGCAGTGCTAGTCGAAGGGGTCGGTCCACGGCACCCCTCCACTTT.

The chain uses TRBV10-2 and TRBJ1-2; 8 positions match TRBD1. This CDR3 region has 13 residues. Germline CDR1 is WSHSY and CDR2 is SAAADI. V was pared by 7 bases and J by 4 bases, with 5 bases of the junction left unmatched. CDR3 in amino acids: CASTTGARYGYTF. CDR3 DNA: TGCGCCAGCACGACAGGGGCCCGCTATGGCTACACCTTC.

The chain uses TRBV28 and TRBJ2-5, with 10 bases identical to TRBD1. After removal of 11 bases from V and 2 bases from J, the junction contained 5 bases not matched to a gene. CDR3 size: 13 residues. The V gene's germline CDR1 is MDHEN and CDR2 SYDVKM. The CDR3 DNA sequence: TGTGCCGGGATGGACAGGGGGCAAGAGACCCAGTACTTC. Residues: CAGMDRGQETQYF.